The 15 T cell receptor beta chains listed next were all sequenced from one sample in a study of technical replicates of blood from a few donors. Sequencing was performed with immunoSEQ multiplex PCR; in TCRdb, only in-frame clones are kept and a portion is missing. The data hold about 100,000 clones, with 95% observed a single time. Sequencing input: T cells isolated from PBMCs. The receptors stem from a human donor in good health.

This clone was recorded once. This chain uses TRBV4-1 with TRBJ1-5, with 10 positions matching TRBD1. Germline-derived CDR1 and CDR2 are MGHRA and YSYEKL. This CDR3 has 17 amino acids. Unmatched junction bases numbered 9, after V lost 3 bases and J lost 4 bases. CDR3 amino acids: CASSQPGQGLRNQPQHF. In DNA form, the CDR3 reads TGCGCCAGCAGCCAGCCGGGACAGGGGCTCAGAAATCAGCCCCAGCATTTT.

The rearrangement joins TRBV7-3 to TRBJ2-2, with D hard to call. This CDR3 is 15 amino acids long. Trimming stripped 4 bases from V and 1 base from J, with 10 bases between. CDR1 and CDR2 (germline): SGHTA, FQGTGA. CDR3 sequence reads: CASSSLDKNTGELFF. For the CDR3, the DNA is TGTGCCAGCAGCTCACTCGACAAGAACACCGGGGAGCTGTTTTTT.

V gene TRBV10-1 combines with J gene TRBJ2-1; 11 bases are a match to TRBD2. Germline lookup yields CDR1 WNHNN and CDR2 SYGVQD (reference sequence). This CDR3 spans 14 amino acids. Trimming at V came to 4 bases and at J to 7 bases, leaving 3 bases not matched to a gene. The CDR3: CASSVGTSGNEQFF. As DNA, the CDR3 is TGCGCCAGCAGTGTGGGGACTAGCGGTAATGAGCAGTTCTTC.

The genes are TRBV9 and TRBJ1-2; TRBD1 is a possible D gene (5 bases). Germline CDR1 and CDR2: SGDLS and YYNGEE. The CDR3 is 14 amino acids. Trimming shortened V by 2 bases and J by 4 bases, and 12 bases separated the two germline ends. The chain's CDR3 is CASSVYGTIYGYTF. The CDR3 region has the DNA TGTGCCAGCAGCGTCTATGGGACTATCTATGGCTACACCTTC. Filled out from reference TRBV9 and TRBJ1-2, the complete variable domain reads DSGVTQTPKHLITATGQRVTLRCSPRSGDLSVYWYQQSLDQGLQFLIQYYNGEERAKGNILERFSAQQFPDLHSELNLSSLELGDSALYFCASSVYGTIYGYTFGSGTRLTVV.

The CDR3 DNA follows: TGCGCCAGCGCCGCCGCGACAGGCACTGAAGCTTTCTTT. Protein product: CASAAATGTEAFF. The gene calls are TRBV10-2 and TRBJ1-1; D is perhaps TRBD1 (6 bases). This CDR3 contains 13 residues. Trimming removed 8 bases from V and 4 bases from J, with 14 bases in between. Germline V gene data show CDR1 as WSHSY and CDR2 as SAAADI.

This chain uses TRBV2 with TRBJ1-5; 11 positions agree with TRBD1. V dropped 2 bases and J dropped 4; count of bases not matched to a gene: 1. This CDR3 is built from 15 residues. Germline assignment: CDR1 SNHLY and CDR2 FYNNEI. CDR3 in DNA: TGTGCCAGCAGTGAAAGGGACAGGGGGAATCAGCCCCAGCATTTT. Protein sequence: CASSERDRGNQPQHF.

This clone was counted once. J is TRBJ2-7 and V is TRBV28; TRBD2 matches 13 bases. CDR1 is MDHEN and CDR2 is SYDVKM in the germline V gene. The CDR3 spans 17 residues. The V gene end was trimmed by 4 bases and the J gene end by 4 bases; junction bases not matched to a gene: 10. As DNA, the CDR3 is TGTGCCAGCAGTTCCTACCCACTAGCGGGAGGGCATTACGAGCAGTACTTC. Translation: CASSSYPLAGGHYEQYF.

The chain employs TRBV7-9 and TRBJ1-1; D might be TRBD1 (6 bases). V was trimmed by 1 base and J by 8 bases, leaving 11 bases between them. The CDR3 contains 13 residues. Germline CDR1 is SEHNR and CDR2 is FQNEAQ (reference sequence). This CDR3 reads CASSLETGTEAFF. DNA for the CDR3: TGTGCCAGCAGCTTAGAGACCGGGACAGAAGCTTTCTTT.

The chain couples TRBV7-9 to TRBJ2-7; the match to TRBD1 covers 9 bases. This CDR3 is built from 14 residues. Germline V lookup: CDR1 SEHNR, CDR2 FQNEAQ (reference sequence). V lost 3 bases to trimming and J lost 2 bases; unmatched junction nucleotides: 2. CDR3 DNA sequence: TGTGCCAGCAGCTTCCGGGACAGGGCCTACGAGCAGTACTTC. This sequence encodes CASSFRDRAYEQYF.

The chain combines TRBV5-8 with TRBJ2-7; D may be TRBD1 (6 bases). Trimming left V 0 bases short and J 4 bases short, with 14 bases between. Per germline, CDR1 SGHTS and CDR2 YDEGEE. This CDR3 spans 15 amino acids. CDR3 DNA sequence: TGTGCCAGCAGCTTGGGACAGGTCCTTCCGTACGAGCAGTACTTC. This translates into CASSLGQVLPYEQYF.

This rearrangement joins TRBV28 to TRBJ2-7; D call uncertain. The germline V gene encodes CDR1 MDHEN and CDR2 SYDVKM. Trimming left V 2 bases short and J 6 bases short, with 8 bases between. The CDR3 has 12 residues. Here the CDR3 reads CASSLVRLEQYF. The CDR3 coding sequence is TGTGCCAGCAGTTTAGTCAGGCTCGAGCAGTACTTC.

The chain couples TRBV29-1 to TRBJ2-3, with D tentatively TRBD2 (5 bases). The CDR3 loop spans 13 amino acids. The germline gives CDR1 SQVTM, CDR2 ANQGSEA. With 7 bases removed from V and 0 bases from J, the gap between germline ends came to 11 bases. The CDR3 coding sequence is TGCAGCGGGCGGCCGGGGAGCACAGATACGCAGTATTTT. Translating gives CSGRPGSTDTQYF.

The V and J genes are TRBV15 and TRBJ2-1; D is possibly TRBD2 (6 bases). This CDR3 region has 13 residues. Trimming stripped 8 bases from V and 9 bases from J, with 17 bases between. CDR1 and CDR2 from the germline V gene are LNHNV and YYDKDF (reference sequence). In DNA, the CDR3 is TGTGCCACCGCTGGGACTTCCCCCAGTGAGCAGTTCTTC. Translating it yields CATAGTSPSEQFF.

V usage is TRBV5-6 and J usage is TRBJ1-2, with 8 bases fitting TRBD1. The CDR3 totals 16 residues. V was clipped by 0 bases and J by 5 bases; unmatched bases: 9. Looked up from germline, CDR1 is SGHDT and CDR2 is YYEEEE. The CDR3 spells CASSLDQGAIWYGYTF. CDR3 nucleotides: TGTGCCAGCAGCTTGGATCAGGGGGCAATTTGGTATGGCTACACCTTC.

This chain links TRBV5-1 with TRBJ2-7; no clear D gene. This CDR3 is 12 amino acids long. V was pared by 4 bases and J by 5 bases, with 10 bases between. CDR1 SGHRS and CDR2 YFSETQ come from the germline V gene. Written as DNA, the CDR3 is TGCGCCAGCAGCCTACAGAGCCACGAGCAGTACTTC. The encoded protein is CASSLQSHEQYF.